This record covers a single T cell receptor (beta chain). No cognate antigen has been identified for it. V and J lose 5 bases and 0 bases, and a span of 17 bases separates them. From the cysteine up to the phenylalanine, the CDR3 has a length of 17 residues. The only DNA kept is the CDR3, 51 bases in frame from the first base. Sequences SGHNT (CDR1) and YYREEE (CDR2) are obtained from the germline V gene (reference sequence). This entry is derived from a study of cytomegalovirus exposure and HLA in healthy donors (dated by TCRdb to about 2017). For the wider study: An earlier analysis of some 620 of the donors reported about 300 Gb of sequence data and 100 million to 120 million unique TCR beta sequences obtained from approximately 180 million T cells. The study profiled the T cell repertoires of under 700 subjects by immunosequencing and related them to cytomegalovirus serostatus. A later genetic analysis took genome-wide SNP genotypes for about 55% of the roughly 670 donors and used that subset as a discovery cohort. High-throughput TCR immunosequencing, statistical association of individual TCRs with disease status, and machine learning were combined to predict cytomegalovirus infection status. All discovery cohort repertoires had been generated using a single sequencing platform. About 300 gigabases of sequencing data and approximately 93 million unique TCR sequences were included in an early release covering 550 to 800 HLA-typed donors. Along with the roughly 610-subject first cohort, a separate validation cohort of more than 90 different subjects was used. The number of typed donors differed by locus: about 629-640 for A, B, C, DRB1 and DQB1; approximately 530 for DQA1; fewer than 610 for DPA1; and 400 to 480 for DPB1. Class I and class II HLA loci were covered by the typing at four-digit resolution. The genetic ancestry cluster associated with self-reported Caucasian donors included roughly 84% of the roughly 400 genotyped donors. To study patterns of TCR occurrence, a later analysis re-analyzed previously published TCR beta repertoires from 600 to 750 donors and added high-resolution HLA genotyping. Among 350 to 400 genotyped donors of the cohort, an average of 235,054 unique TCR beta nucleotide sequences were sequenced per donor, around 20% of them non-productive. Five DR-DQ haplotypes were treated as single units for association and clustering because of strong linkage in the cohort. To decide whether each TCR beta V gene segment behaved as functional or pseudogenic, an earlier analysis of approximately 590 of the donors relied on high-throughput TCR beta sequencing. The later analysis used no new phenotypic data to find candidate immune exposures, relying instead on TCR beta sequences and their occurrence across donors. Donor age, sex, ethnicity and CMV serostatus were compiled together with the repertoire data. The study aimed to test whether cataloging public T cell receptors could reveal signatures of past pathogen exposure. Summary of the overall study and its limitations: Because HLA typing was unavailable for some donors at each locus, only the typed subset was used in association tests. A cluster of highly shared sequence variants was judged likely to be a technical artifact of the sequencing pipeline. According to a later analysis, most CMV-associated TCR beta chains appeared to be HLA-restricted, and the HLA associations seemed to be driven largely by CMV exposure. According to a later analysis, parvovirus B19, influenza, CMV and Epstein-Barr virus appeared linked to several top co-occurrence clusters. Roughly uniform sequencing depth across donors was assumed in presence/absence analyses, although this assumption may not hold. An association between a missense DCLRE1C variant and V-gene and J-gene trimming of TCR beta chains was found in a later genetic analysis and replicated in an independent cohort. Linkage disequilibrium might explain the correlated functional status among segregating V segments, but an unknown experimental factor could not be ruled out. At a false discovery rate of 0.05, a later analysis linked fewer than 20,000 TCR beta sequences to specific HLA alleles. Because the 87-base-pair reads could not distinguish some IMGT-functional V segments, including TRBV6-2 and TRBV6-3, those segments were excluded. According to a later genetic analysis, donors in an Asian-associated ancestry cluster had fewer N-insertions in productive TCRs than the approximately 710-donor mean. A few of the identified cytomegalovirus-associated TCR beta chains were confirmed in vitro to be specific for cytomegalovirus antigens. In a later analysis, HLA-associated TCR beta chains were found to be more clonally expanded and to have lower generation probabilities than equally common non-associated chains. Most TCR sequences were seen in very few donors, while some public TCRs were found in many individuals. CMV serostatus was the only immune exposure information available for the cohort. According to the authors, the approach could potentially be generalized to other disease states and immunological phenotypes. Broadly in line with IMGT annotations, most TCR beta V segments showed up in productive rearrangements about 87% or about 30% of the time in an earlier analysis of approximately 640 of the donors. A further reported finding was that TCR beta sequences accurately predicted the HLA-A and HLA-B alleles for most subjects in the first cohort. When HLA alleles, especially DR and DQ, strongly co-occurred, TCR associations were difficult to assign to individual alleles. In this cohort, only TCR beta chains were sequenced, and detectable features were limited by the absence of alpha or paired-chain data. In a later analysis, TCR association rates were found to vary across HLA loci, with the most associated TCRs seen for DRB1 alleles and the fewest for HLA-C alleles. The earlier analysis of 587 of the donors excluded fewer than 20 rarely observed V segments, including chromosome 9 orphons, because counts were too low. The study gave a list of 150 to 200 TCR beta chains associated with cytomegalovirus. In both the original and validation cohorts, the classifier was reported to diagnose cytomegalovirus status with high specificity and sensitivity.

The method behind the library was the immunoSEQ multiplex PCR assay. The multiplex PCR relied on a mix of 60 forward primers for TCR Vbeta segments and 13 reverse primers for TCR Jbeta segments. A multiplex PCR assay on genomic DNA amplified the CDR3 region of rearranged TCR beta genes. Amplified TCR beta libraries were sequenced as 87-base-pair reads on the Illumina HiSeq System. On the study's bioinformatics: A later analysis counted about 80 million unique TCR beta chains across the 550 to 750 repertoires, and 9.5 million to 11 million of these chains were shared by at least two donors. Raw reads were error-corrected and collapsed into unique sequences by a nearest-neighbor algorithm in which closely related sequences were merged to remove PCR and sequencing errors. Alignment of CDR3 sequences to IMGT reference sequences was used to assign V, D and J gene segments. Each retained sequence needed at least a six-nucleotide match to both a V gene segment and a J gene segment. A rearrangement counted as productive if the CDR3 had no stop codons and remained in frame with V and J, and every other rearrangement counted as non-productive. Following IMGT convention, CDR3 was defined as the stretch from the second conserved V-encoded cysteine to the conserved J-encoded phenylalanine. The earlier analysis of 587 of the donors excluded any sequence lacking an unambiguous match to a single V gene segment. An earlier analysis of approximately 590 of the donors classified V segments as functional when productive rearrangements were above 56.7% and as segregating when the standard deviation between donors was above 5%. A statistical classification framework was built for diagnosing cytomegalovirus status from the catalog of TCR beta chain sequences. In a later analysis, V and J genes were assigned by comparing TCR nucleotide sequences against IMGT/GENE-DB human TR gene sequences. Using the TCRdist pipeline, a later analysis assigned CDR3 sequences along with most-parsimonious VDJ recombination scenarios. In a later analysis, every TCR beta chain was defined by the combination of its CDR3 amino acid sequence and its V-gene family, and reads without a unique V-gene family were dropped. In a later analysis, approximately 640 highly shared, low-generation-probability nucleotide sequences were removed to address suspected cross-contamination and a sequencing artifact. In a later analysis, a clonal expansion index for each public chain was calculated from normalized within-repertoire ranks of inferred template counts. Generation probabilities in a later analysis came from a VDJ recombination model fitted to out-of-frame rearrangements, and those results were checked against IGoR. In a later analysis, hypergeometric tests were used to score TCR-TCR, TCR-HLA and TCR-CMV co-occurrence, with a repertoire-size bias correction applied to TCR pairs. In a later analysis, false discovery rates were estimated by permuting HLA or CMV assignments 20 times. In a later analysis, co-occurring TCRs were grouped with DBSCAN, and TCRdist sequence similarity was added when clustering was performed within HLA-allele-positive subsets. Co-occurrence clustering excluded repertoires with fewer than 30,000 or more than 120,000 public chains, plus five with anomalous nucleotide sharing. Here the immuneACCESS table is served through TCRdb, limited to in-frame sequences with V and J called. Missing clones are a known gap in these copies; in checked studies unresolved V genes cover under half, and the rest lacks a known reason. The DNA gave D and trimming, while V, J and clone size come from that table. The table held for this sample gives roughly 100,000 clones. Roughly 0.64% of the sample is in the top ten clones.

The cohort comprised 670 or so healthy bone marrow donors. Cohort members were all nominally healthy when sampled, although unrecorded immune exposures were likely present. The donor was CMV seronegative and belonged to the group of 352 seronegative cohort members. A peripheral blood sample was collected from each donor, and TCR beta sequencing was performed on peripheral blood mononuclear cells. The Qiagen DNeasy Blood Extraction Kit was used to extract genomic DNA from the blood cell samples. This sequence originates from a man aged 45-65 years in good health and CMV-seronegative. The chain is made from TRBV5-4 and TRBJ2-2; possibly the D gene is TRBD1, per 6 matching bases. Sequencing input: PBMCs. The CDR3 reads as follows: CASSFDRNGANTGELFF. DNA sequence: TGTGCCAGCAGTTTTGACAGGAATGGGGCGAACACCGGGGAGCTGTTTTTT. Where the CDR3 stops, the reference TRBV5-4 and TRBJ2-2 genes take over; the full variable domain is ETGVTQSPTHLIKTRGQQVTLRCSSQSGHNTVSWYQQALGQGPQFIFQYYREEENGRGNFPPRFSGLQFPNYSSELNVNALELDDSALYLCASSFDRNGANTGELFFGEGSRLTVL.